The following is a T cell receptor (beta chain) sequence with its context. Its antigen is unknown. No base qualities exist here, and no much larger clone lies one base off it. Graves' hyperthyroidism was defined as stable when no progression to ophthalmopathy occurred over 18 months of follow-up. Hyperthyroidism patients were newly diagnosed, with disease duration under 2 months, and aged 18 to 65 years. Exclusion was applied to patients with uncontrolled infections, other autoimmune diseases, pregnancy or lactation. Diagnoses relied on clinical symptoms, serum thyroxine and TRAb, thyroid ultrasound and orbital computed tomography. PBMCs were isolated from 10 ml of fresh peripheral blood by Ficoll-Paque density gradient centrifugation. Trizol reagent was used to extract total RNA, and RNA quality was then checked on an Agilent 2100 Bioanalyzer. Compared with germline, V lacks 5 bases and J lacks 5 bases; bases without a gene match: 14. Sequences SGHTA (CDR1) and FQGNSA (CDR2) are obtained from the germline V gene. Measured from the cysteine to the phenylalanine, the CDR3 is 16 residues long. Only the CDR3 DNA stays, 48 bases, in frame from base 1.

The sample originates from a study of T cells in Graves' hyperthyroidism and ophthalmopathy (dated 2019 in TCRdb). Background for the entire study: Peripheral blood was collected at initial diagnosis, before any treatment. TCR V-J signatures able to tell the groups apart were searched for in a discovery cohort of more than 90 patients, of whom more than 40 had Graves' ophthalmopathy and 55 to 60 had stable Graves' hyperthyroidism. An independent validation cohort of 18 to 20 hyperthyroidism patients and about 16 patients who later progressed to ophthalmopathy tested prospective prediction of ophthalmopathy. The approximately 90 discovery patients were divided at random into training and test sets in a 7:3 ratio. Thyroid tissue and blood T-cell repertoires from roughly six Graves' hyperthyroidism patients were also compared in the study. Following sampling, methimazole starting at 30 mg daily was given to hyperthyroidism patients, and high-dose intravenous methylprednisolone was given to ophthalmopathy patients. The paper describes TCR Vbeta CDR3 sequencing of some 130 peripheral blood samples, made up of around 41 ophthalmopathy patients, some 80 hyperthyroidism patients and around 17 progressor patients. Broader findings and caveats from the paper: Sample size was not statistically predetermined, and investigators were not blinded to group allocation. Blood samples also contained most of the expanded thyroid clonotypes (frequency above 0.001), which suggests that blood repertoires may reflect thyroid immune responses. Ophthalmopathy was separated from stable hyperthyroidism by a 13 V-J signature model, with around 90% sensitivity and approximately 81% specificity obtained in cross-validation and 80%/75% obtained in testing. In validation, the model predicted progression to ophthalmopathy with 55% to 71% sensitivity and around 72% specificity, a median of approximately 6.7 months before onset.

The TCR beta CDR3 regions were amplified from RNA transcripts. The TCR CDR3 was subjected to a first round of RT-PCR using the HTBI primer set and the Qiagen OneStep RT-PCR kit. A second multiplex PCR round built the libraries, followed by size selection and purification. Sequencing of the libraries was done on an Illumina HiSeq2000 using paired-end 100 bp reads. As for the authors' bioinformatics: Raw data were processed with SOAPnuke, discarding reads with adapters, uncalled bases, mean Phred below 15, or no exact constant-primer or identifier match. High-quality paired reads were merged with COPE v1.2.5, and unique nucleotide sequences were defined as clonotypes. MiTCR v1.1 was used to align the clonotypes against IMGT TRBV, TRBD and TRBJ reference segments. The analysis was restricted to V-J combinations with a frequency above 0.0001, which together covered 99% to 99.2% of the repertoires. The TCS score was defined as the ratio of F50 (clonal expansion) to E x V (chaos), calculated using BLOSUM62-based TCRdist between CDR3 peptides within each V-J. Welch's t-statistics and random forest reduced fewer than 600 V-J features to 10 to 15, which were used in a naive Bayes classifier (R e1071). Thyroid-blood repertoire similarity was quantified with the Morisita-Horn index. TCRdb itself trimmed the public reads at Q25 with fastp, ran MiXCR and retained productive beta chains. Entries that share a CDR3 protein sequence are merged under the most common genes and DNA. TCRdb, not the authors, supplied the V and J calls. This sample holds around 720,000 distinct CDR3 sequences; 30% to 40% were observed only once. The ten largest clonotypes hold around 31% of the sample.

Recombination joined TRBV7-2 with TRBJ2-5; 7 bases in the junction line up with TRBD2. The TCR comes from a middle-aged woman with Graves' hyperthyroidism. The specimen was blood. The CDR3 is CASSPPLLGGWETQYF. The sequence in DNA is TGTGCCAGCAGCCCCCCCCTGCTCGGGGGGTGGGAGACCCAGTACTTC.